A single T cell receptor beta chain is shown here with its context. Its target is unknown. The time point denotes: pre-sensitization, week 0. Sample treatment: therapeutic diphenylcyclopropenone sensitization with weekly scalp DPC. Unfractionated whole blood yielded the extracted total RNA. These data originate in a study of human T cells and chemical hapten exposure. At the level of the study: Patients had diphenylcyclopropenone applied to the scalp weekly throughout the roughly 24-week study. Study-wide results and limits: Every donor had alopecia, and their immune response may therefore differ from healthy people's.

Original processing notes: Per sample, the median was roughly 96,000 TCRs, with values from roughly 23,000 to 700,000. One entry per CDR3 protein, called by TCRdb with MiXCR from the RACE reads. These V and J calls originate from TCRdb's pipeline instead of the authors' own analysis. Of some 250,000 distinct CDR3 sequences in the sample, around 7.3% are singletons; the top ten hold roughly 1.2%. Germline CDR1 and CDR2: SEHNR and FQNEAQ (reference sequence). Trimming removed 2 bases at V and 6 bases at J, with 10 bases between. The CDR3 contains 14 residues. The sample here was whole blood, taken in connection with sensitization to the hapten diphenylcyclopropenone (DPC). The TCR originated in a man aged 18 to 29 with alopecia areata. Some clones in this sample may be carry-over from other donors' samples. The gene calls are TRBV7-9 and TRBJ2-2, with D tentatively TRBD1 or TRBD2 (6 bases each). CDR3 sequence: CASSLLGGAGELFF. CDR3 DNA sequence: TGTGCCAGCAGCTTACTCGGGGGCGCCGGGGAGCTGTTTTTT. Full variable domain (rest looked up from reference TRBV7-9 and TRBJ2-2): DTGVSQNPRHKITKRGQNVTFRCDPISEHNRLYWYRQTLGQGPEFLTYFQNEAQLEKSRLLSDRFSAERPKGSFSTLEIQRTEQGDSAMYLCASSLLGGAGELFFGEGSRLTVL.